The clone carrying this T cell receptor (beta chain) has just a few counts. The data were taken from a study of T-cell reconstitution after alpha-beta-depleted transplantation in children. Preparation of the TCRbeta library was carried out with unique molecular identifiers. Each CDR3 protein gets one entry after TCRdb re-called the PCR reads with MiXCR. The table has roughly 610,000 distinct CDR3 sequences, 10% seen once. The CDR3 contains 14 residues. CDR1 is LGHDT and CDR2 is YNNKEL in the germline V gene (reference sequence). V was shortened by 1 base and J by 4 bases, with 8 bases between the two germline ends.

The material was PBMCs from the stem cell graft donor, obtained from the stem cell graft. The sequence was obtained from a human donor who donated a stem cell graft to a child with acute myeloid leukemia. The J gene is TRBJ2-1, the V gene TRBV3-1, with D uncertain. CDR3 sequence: CASSQGSPYNEQFF. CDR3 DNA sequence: TGTGCCAGCAGCCAAGGGTCTCCTTACAATGAGCAGTTCTTC.